The T cell receptor beta chain described here comes from a study of T cell responses to AZD1222 COVID-19 vaccine. Study conclusions and caveats: Every sample of the repertoires postdated the peak T cell response.

Comment on this clone: The antigen is undetermined.

Whether given at about 4 or about 12 weeks, second doses were pooled. TCRdb's table, derived via immunoSEQ multiplex PCR, lists solely in-frame clones and lacks some. Of around 140,000 clones listed, approximately 89% are singletons. The sequences come from peripheral blood, collected 28 days after the second AZD1222 dose. The TCR originated in an adult who received the AZD1222 COVID-19 vaccine.

In nucleotides, the CDR3 is TGTGCCAGCAGCTCCCGGGGGGCGCGGGATGGCTACACCTTC. Amino acids: CASSSRGARDGYTF. The gene calls are TRBV7-2 and TRBJ1-2, with D possibly matching TRBD1 (6 bases). Trimming removed 4 bases at V and 6 bases at J, with 15 bases between. The CDR3 spans 14 residues. The germline gives CDR1 SGHTA, CDR2 FQGNSA.